This TCR beta chain was captured by sequencing in a study of shared clonotypes between healthy human individuals. Study at large: With ages of 18 to 49, the donors were a couple of women and a few men. Each donor's CD8 memory used one plate, CD8 naive two, each CD4 subset three.

The CDR3 length is 16 residues. The junction had 9 bases not matched to a gene; V was cut back by 3 bases and J by 6 bases. CDR1 SGHRS and CDR2 YFSETQ come from the germline V gene. TCRdb keeps only in-frame clones here, not all; method: immunoSEQ multiplex PCR. This table holds some 2,100,000 clones, more than 90% found once. This clone appeared a single time. Antigen specificity is unknown. Study-level findings and limits: A limitation of the genetic and exposure-history diversity represented arose from few donors.

Sequenced input: naive CD4+ T cells sorted from blood. Subset specified: CD45RA+ positively selected. The chain is built from TRBV5-1 and TRBJ2-1; 10 nucleotides match TRBD2. This clonotype was obtained from a man between 18 and 35 years old in good health. The CDR3 DNA sequence: TGCGCCAGCAGCTCCTCCCTAGCGGGAGAATTCAATGAGCAGTTCTTC. Amino acids: CASSSSLAGEFNEQFF.